The rows below give T cell receptor beta chains drawn from one sample of a study of T cell responses to AZD1222 COVID-19 vaccine. Sequencing was performed with immunoSEQ multiplex PCR; in TCRdb, only in-frame clones are kept and a portion is missing. The sample contains about 97,000 clones, around nine tenths of which appear only once. Sequencing used peripheral blood, obtained on day 0 of AZD1222 vaccination. These receptors were collected from an adult in good health. Each CDR3 is given with its conserved first and last residue. A D gene is named only where the DNA matches it firmly. Not all rows give a size; the values are once, few, many and, for expanded clones, a class.

v_gene	d_gene	j_gene	abundance	CDR3aa	CDR3nt
TRBV9	NA	TRBJ1-1	NA	CASSPGQTRAEAFF	TGTGCCAGCAGCCCCGGACAGACGAGGGCTGAAGCTTTCTTT
TRBV12-5	NA	TRBJ1-5	NA	CASATEGDQPQHF	TGTGCTAGTGCCACCGAAGGGGATCAGCCCCAGCATTTT
TRBV18	NA	TRBJ2-2	NA	CASSHPTSDPTGELFF	TGTGCCAGCTCACACCCCACGTCGGACCCAACCGGGGAGCTGTTTTTT
TRBV6-1	NA	TRBJ2-1	NA	CASSEGANEQFF	TGTGCCAGCAGTGAAGGGGCGAATGAGCAGTTCTTC
TRBV3-1/TRBV3-2	NA	TRBJ1-2	NA	CASSQASAGSYTF	TGTGCCAGCAGCCAAGCATCTGCAGGGAGCTACACCTTC
TRBV2	NA	TRBJ1-1	NA	CASSAWTRNTEAFF	TGTGCCAGCAGTGCCTGGACAAGGAACACTGAAGCTTTCTTT
TRBV6-1	TRBD2	TRBJ2-1	NA	CASSEAGTSVYNEQFF	TGTGCCAGCAGTGAAGCGGGGACTAGCGTCTACAATGAGCAGTTCTTC
TRBV11-3	NA	TRBJ2-2	NA	CASSPNPAGELFF	TGTGCCAGCAGCCCGAACCCGGCCGGGGAGCTGTTTTTT
TRBV11-2	TRBD1	TRBJ1-1	NA	CASSFGTVNTEAFF	TGTGCCAGCAGCTTTGGGACAGTAAACACTGAAGCTTTCTTT
TRBV4-1	NA	TRBJ2-7	NA	CASSQGAGTPTYEQYF	TGCGCCAGCAGCCAAGGGGCGGGGACACCAACCTACGAGCAGTACTTC
TRBV5-1	TRBD1	TRBJ1-2	once	CASSLSPGGNYGYTF	TGCGCCAGCAGCTTGAGTCCAGGGGGCAACTATGGCTACACCTTC
TRBV6-6	TRBD1	TRBJ1-2	NA	CASSLNYGQAFGYGYTF	TGTGCCAGCAGTCTGAATTATGGACAGGCCTTCGGTTATGGCTACACCTTC
TRBV28	NA	TRBJ1-6	NA	CASRLYRTDYNSPLHF	TGTGCCAGCAGACTGTATCGGACGGATTATAATTCACCCCTCCACTTT
TRBV10-3	NA	TRBJ2-6	NA	CAIADSSGANVLTF	TGTGCCATCGCGGACAGCTCTGGGGCCAACGTCCTGACTTTC
TRBV2	TRBD2	TRBJ2-1	NA	CASSEGQTSGRRVEQFF	TGTGCCAGCAGTGAAGGTCAGACTAGCGGGAGAAGGGTTGAGCAGTTCTTC
TRBV5-1	NA	TRBJ2-1	once	CASKQGLPSYNEQFF	TGCGCCAGCAAGCAGGGGCTCCCTTCCTACAATGAGCAGTTCTTC
TRBV29-1	TRBD2	TRBJ2-3	NA	CSAPPGLAGVTGTDTQYF	TGCAGCGCGCCACCGGGACTAGCGGGGGTGACGGGTACAGATACGCAGTATTTT
TRBV7-9	NA	TRBJ2-7	NA	CASSNRDELYEQYF	TGTGCCAGCAGCAACCGGGACGAGCTCTACGAGCAGTACTTC
TRBV27	TRBD1	TRBJ2-6	NA	CASSLSWGTAPGANVLTF	TGTGCCAGCAGTTTATCGTGGGGGACAGCACCTGGGGCCAACGTCCTGACTTTC
TRBV7-3	NA	TRBJ2-1	NA	CASSLQGSNYNEQFF	TGTGCCAGCAGCTTACAGGGGTCGAACTACAATGAGCAGTTCTTC
TRBV5-1	NA	TRBJ2-7	NA	CASSLSGSRVYEQYF	TGCGCCAGCAGCCTGTCGGGTAGCCGAGTCTACGAGCAGTACTTC
TRBV2	NA	TRBJ2-1	NA	CASSEIRGNEQFF	TGTGCCAGCAGTGAAATTCGGGGCAATGAGCAGTTCTTC
TRBV10-3	TRBD2	TRBJ2-3	NA	CAISEGLAGTTDTQYF	TGTGCCATCAGTGAAGGACTAGCGGGGACCACAGATACGCAGTATTTT
TRBV5-4	TRBD2	TRBJ2-2	NA	CASSRPGLAGNTGELFF	TGTGCCAGCAGTCGGCCCGGACTAGCGGGGAACACCGGGGAGCTGTTTTTT
TRBV23-1	TRBD1	TRBJ2-3	NA	CASSTTGSTSTDTQYF	TGCGCCAGCTCAACGACAGGGTCAACTAGCACAGATACGCAGTATTTT
TRBV7-2	TRBD2	TRBJ2-1	NA	CASSSRPPGLASDEQFF	TGTGCCAGCAGCTCTCGACCCCCGGGACTAGCGAGCGATGAGCAGTTCTTC
TRBV6-5	NA	TRBJ2-3	NA	CASRWDRNTDTQYF	TGTGCCAGCAGGTGGGACCGGAACACAGATACGCAGTATTTT
TRBV5-1	NA	TRBJ1-4	NA	CASSLRPPGQGGTDEKLFF	TGCGCCAGCAGCTTACGGCCCCCTGGGCAGGGAGGGACGGATGAAAAACTGTTTTTT
TRBV15	NA	TRBJ2-7	NA	CATSSGRGRFSYEQYF	TGTGCCACCAGCTCCGGACGGGGGAGGTTCTCCTACGAGCAGTACTTC
TRBV28	NA	TRBJ1-1	NA	CASSLSGGPRAGAEAFF	TGTGCCAGCAGTTTGAGCGGCGGGCCCCGGGCCGGGGCTGAAGCTTTCTTT
TRBV30	NA	TRBJ2-5	NA	CAWSPTGQETQYF	TGTGCCTGGAGTCCTACCGGACAAGAGACCCAGTACTTC
TRBV5-1	NA	TRBJ1-4	NA	CASSLVEGGEKLFF	TGCGCCAGCAGCTTGGTAGAGGGTGGAGAAAAACTGTTTTTT